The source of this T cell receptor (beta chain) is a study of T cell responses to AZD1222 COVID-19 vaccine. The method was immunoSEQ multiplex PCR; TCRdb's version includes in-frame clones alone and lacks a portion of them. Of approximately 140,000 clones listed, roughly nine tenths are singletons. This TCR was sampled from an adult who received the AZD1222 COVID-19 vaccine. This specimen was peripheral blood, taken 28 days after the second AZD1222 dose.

In nucleotides, the CDR3 is TGTGCCAGCAGCTTGTATAGGTCTCCGAGCTCCTATAATTCACCCCTCCACTTT. It specifies CASSLYRSPSSYNSPLHF. J is TRBJ1-6 and V is TRBV11-2; D not certain. This CDR3 comprises 18 residues. V shed 3 bases and J shed 0 bases, with 15 bases lying between them. Germline values: CDR1 SGHAT, CDR2 FQNNGV.